This is a list of T cell receptor beta chains from one sample in a study of OX40 agonist ivuxolimab in advanced cancers. The assay was immunoSEQ multiplex PCR, and TCRdb's table has in-frame clones only and misses some. The repertoire holds around 66,000 clones, with roughly 80% as singletons. The sequences come from CD4+ or CD8+ T cells sorted from blood, collected in a trial of the OX40 agonist ivuxolimab. These receptors all stem from an adult with an advanced solid tumor such as melanoma, head and neck, liver or kidney cancer. Each CDR3 is given with its conserved first and last residue. Each record gives: J gene, clone size, D gene, V gene, CDR3 protein. The D gene is left open where the match is weak. Rows give clone size only sometimes, using once, few, many, or a class for an expanded clone.

TRBJ2-7	once	.	TRBV5-4	CASSLATGPYEQYF
TRBJ1-4	.	TRBD1	TRBV11-2	CASSYDRGGEKLFF
TRBJ2-5	.	.	TRBV5-1	CASSFSLRGGGETQYF
TRBJ2-1	.	TRBD2	TRBV7-9	CASSLYFGLAGYNEQFF
TRBJ1-6	.	TRBD1	TRBV4-1	CASSQDGGQGRWSYNSPLHF
TRBJ2-7	.	.	TRBV28	CASSLPRYEQYF
TRBJ2-2	.	.	TRBV10-3	CAITLDTTTGELFF
TRBJ1-1	.	.	TRBV7-9	CASSLGTDTEAFF
TRBJ1-3	.	TRBD1	TRBV7-2	CASSLFTGTVGNTIYF
TRBJ1-2	.	TRBD1	TRBV7-2	CASSLSLARTGEGYTF
TRBJ1-2	.	.	TRBV27	CASSSQGYGYTF
TRBJ2-7	.	TRBD1	TRBV5-1	CASSPRQGVQGNEQYF
TRBJ1-1	.	.	TRBV6-5	CASSFSPGTEAFF
TRBJ2-3	.	TRBD2	TRBV2	CASGGGSTDTQYF
TRBJ1-6	.	.	TRBV7-8	CASSGDRSDSPLHF
TRBJ2-1	few	TRBD2	TRBV6-1	CASRLAGGYNEQFF
TRBJ2-7	.	.	TRBV11-1	CASSLPRTYEQYF
TRBJ2-7	.	TRBD1	TRBV19	CAGSQGPSSYEQYF
TRBJ2-7	.	.	TRBV11-2	CASSLASRFYEQYF
TRBJ2-7	.	TRBD2	TRBV5-8	CASSVSSGTYEQYF
TRBJ1-6	.	.	TRBV19	CASSPQRGWNSPLHF
TRBJ1-3	.	.	TRBV11-1	CASSSGEPGNTIYF
TRBJ1-5	once	TRBD1	TRBV7-8	CASSLATGTGYLGNQPQHF
TRBJ2-7	.	.	TRBV5-1	CASSLNPRDKTYEQYF
TRBJ2-2	.	.	TRBV4-2	CASSQDGELFF
TRBJ2-7	few	.	TRBV5-6	CASSLSRTYEQYF
TRBJ1-1	.	.	TRBV18	CASSPGEGAFF
TRBJ1-2	.	.	TRBV18	CASSRSQTGGTDYGYTF
TRBJ2-5	.	.	TRBV5-1	CASSSPEGVETQYF
TRBJ2-2	.	.	TRBV25-1	CASSELGGTGELFF
TRBJ2-3	.	.	TRBV5-1	CASKVSTDTQYF
TRBJ1-2	.	TRBD1	TRBV10-3	CAISDGGGLYGYTF
TRBJ2-4	.	.	TRBV5-6	CASSAVGTKNIQYF
TRBJ2-5	.	TRBD2	TRBV7-2	CASSKNLGTSARQETQYF
TRBJ1-4	.	TRBD1	TRBV9	CASSEGTGGRGEKLFF
TRBJ2-1	once	.	TRBV5-5	CASSLEAVLRRSSYNEQFF
TRBJ2-2	.	.	TRBV27	CASSFEGFPTGELFF
TRBJ2-2	.	.	TRBV4-2	CASSQGTGGPAGELFF
TRBJ2-1	.	TRBD2	TRBV27	CASSLVTSGGRYNEQFF
TRBJ2-5	once	.	TRBV7-2	CASSLVGTALGETQYF
TRBJ1-1	.	.	TRBV2	CASSEQGIMNTEAFF
TRBJ2-7	.	.	TRBV9	CASSAQGTPYEQYF
TRBJ2-3	.	.	TRBV2	CASRGNTDTQYF
TRBJ1-1	.	.	TRBV19	CASSIGGSSTEAFF
TRBJ1-4	.	.	TRBV2	CASSVGGTNEKLFF
TRBJ1-5	.	.	TRBV19	CASTSTAWTVGNQPQHF
TRBJ2-6	.	.	TRBV7-9	CASSLVANSAGANVLTF
TRBJ2-7	.	.	TRBV10-3	CAIGAGPTKQYF
TRBJ1-2	.	TRBD1	TRBV5-1	CASSLGTGTGHGYTF
TRBJ1-5	.	.	TRBV6-1	CASSARQVGNQPQHF
TRBJ2-5	.	TRBD2	TRBV7-8	CASSPIAGGTETQYF
TRBJ2-7	.	.	TRBV6-1	CASILDEGTTYEQYF
TRBJ2-7	few	.	TRBV13	CASSLGTLYYEQYF
TRBJ2-5	.	TRBD1	TRBV7-2	CASSDRAQETQYF
TRBJ1-3	.	.	TRBV13	CASSLSRGASGNTIYF
TRBJ1-1	once	TRBD1	TRBV7-9	CASNIETGGPAFF
TRBJ1-1	.	.	TRBV27	CASSFRSDGGTEAFF